The 5 T cell receptor beta chains listed next were all sequenced from one sample in a study of identical twins. TCRdb processed the 5' RACE reads anew with MiXCR; each CDR3 protein has one entry. The sample includes roughly 690,000 distinct CDR3 sequences, around 6% of them seen just once. Source material: naive T cells sorted from blood. All receptors come from a man aged 18 to 35 in good health.

This clonotype was seen at least ten times. This rearrangement joins TRBV20-1 to TRBJ2-7, with 11 bases aligning to TRBD2. J gave up 3 bases and V 2 bases, and 9 bases lay outside the gene matches. CDR3 size: 16 residues. CDR1 and CDR2 from the germline V gene are DFQATT and SNEGSKA (reference sequence). CDR3 sequence: CSARTGLAAEYYEQYF. In DNA, the CDR3 is TGCAGTGCTAGAACGGGACTAGCGGCCGAATACTACGAGCAGTACTTC.

This clonotype has more than one count but fewer than ten. The chain combines TRBV12-5 with TRBJ2-4; D is unresolved. The CDR3 covers 14 residues. V shed 0 bases and J shed 1 base, with 4 bases lying between them. CDR1 and CDR2 from the germline V gene are LGHNT and FRNRAP. The CDR3, as DNA: TGTGCTAGTGGTTTGGTGAATGCCAAAAACATTCAGTACTTC. It translates to CASGLVNAKNIQYF.

The sample holds many counts of this clonotype. The V gene is TRBV4-3, the J gene TRBJ2-1; 10 bases align to TRBD2. J was trimmed by 7 bases and V by 3 bases; bases with no gene match: 9. This CDR3 spans 16 amino acids. CDR1 is LGHNA, CDR2 YSLEER, per germline. CDR3 coding DNA: TGCGCCAGCAGCCAGTATCTAGCGGGAGCTGGGAATGAGCAGTTCTTC. Translating gives CASSQYLAGAGNEQFF.

The chain combines TRBV20-1 with TRBJ2-2; D tentatively fits TRBD1 or TRBD2 (5 bases each). The CDR3 is made up of 14 amino acids. V dropped 4 bases and J dropped 0 bases, with 9 bases sitting between them. Per germline, CDR1 DFQATT and CDR2 SNEGSKA (reference sequence). The CDR3: CSAKLGANTGELFF. CDR3 DNA sequence: TGCAGTGCTAAGCTGGGGGCGAACACCGGGGAGCTGTTTTTT.

The chain couples TRBV27 to TRBJ2-7, with TRBD2 identical over 13 bases. The CDR3 is 15 amino acids. The V and J ends lost 5 bases and 3 bases, in that order; junction bases with no gene match: 4. Germline lookup yields CDR1 MNHEY and CDR2 SMNVEV (reference sequence). The CDR3 nucleotides read TGTGCCAGCAGTCCCGGACTAGCGGGGGACTACGAGCAGTACGTC. This codes for CASSPGLAGDYEQYV.